This is a list of T cell receptor beta chains from one sample in a study of a mutant IDH1 vaccine in newly diagnosed glioma. Their antigens are not known. Here immunoSEQ multiplex PCR was the method, and the copy in TCRdb shows in-frame clones only, minus some. The profile covers tens of thousands of clones, with about 65% appearing a single time and 4.8% taken by the ten largest. Sample: peripheral blood mononuclear cells (PBMCs), taken from a glioma patient whose treatment included an IDH1 peptide vaccine. These receptors were collected from a man aged 35-49 years with glioma. Some clones in this sample may be carry-over from other donors' samples. CDR3s include the opening cysteine and the closing phenylalanine or tryptophan. Each record gives: J gene, D gene, clone size, V gene, CDR3 DNA, CDR3 protein. The D gene is left open where the match is weak. Clone size is not always given. Where it is, it says once, few, many or a class for expanded clones.

TRBJ1-1,TRBD1,-,TRBV7-9,TGTGCCAGCAGCTTAACGACAGGGAGCACTGAAGCTTTCTTT,CASSLTTGSTEAFF
TRBJ1-2,-,-,TRBV29-1,TGCAGCGTTGAAGGACCAAACTATGGCTACACCTTC,CSVEGPNYGYTF
TRBJ2-7,-,-,TRBV5-4,TGTGCCAGCAGCCCTGCAAGCGACTCCTACGAGCAGTACTTC,CASSPASDSYEQYF
TRBJ2-2,-,-,TRBV13,TGTGCCAGCAGCTTAGGACAGGGCACCGGGGAGCTGTTTTTT,CASSLGQGTGELFF
TRBJ2-2,-,-,TRBV7-2,TGTGCCAGCAGCTTAGTGGCTGACGAGCTGTTTTTT,CASSLVADELFF
TRBJ1-5,TRBD1,few,TRBV6-1,TGTGCCAGCAGTGAAAAAGACAGGGTTCAGCCCCAGCATTTT,CASSEKDRVQPQHF
TRBJ2-5,-,-,TRBV9,TGTGCCAGCAGCGCCTTAATTGAGGAGACCCAGTACTTC,CASSALIEETQYF
TRBJ2-1,-,-,TRBV18,TGTGCCAGCTCACCACAATTATCCTCCTACAATGAGCAGTTCTTC,CASSPQLSSYNEQFF
TRBJ1-5,-,few,TRBV2,TGTGCCAGCAGTGCGTGGACACACCTCAATCAGCCCCAGCATTTT,CASSAWTHLNQPQHF
TRBJ2-1,TRBD2,once,TRBV13,TGTGCCAGCAGCTTGCGCCCCGGGACTAGCGGTAAAGGTGAGCAGTTCTTC,CASSLRPGTSGKGEQFF
TRBJ2-5,TRBD1,-,TRBV15,TGTGCCACCAGCAGAGATTGGACAGGAGAGACCCAGTACTTC,CATSRDWTGETQYF
TRBJ1-2,TRBD1,few,TRBV29-1,TGCAGCGTTGAAGAGCCGGGACAGACTAACTATGGCTACACCTTC,CSVEEPGQTNYGYTF
TRBJ2-5,-,-,TRBV21-1,TGTGCCCGGGTGGAGCCAGGGAGGTACTTC,CARVEPGRYF
TRBJ1-2,-,-,TRBV6-5,TGTGCCACCTGGTCTCCCGCGAGGGGCTATGGCTACACCTTC,CATWSPARGYGYTF
TRBJ2-2,TRBD1,-,TRBV19,TGTGCCAGTAGTATCCAGACAGGGAACGGGGAGCTGTTTTTT,CASSIQTGNGELFF
TRBJ1-2,-,-,TRBV7-9,TGTGCCAGCAGCCGGTTTAGGTCCCATGTTGGGGCTGATGGCTACACCTTC,CASSRFRSHVGADGYTF
TRBJ2-3,-,-,TRBV7-2,TGTGCCAGCAGCTTATCGTTTGTTACCCGAGATACGCAGTATTTT,CASSLSFVTRDTQYF
TRBJ2-1,TRBD2,-,TRBV19,TGTGCCAGTAGTATGGGAGCGGGGTCTTACCACAATGAGCAGTTCTTC,CASSMGAGSYHNEQFF
TRBJ2-2,TRBD2,-,TRBV27,TGTGCCAGCAGTTTATTTGCGGGGGGGACGCGGACCGGGGAGCTGTTTTTT,CASSLFAGGTRTGELFF
TRBJ2-5,-,-,TRBV2,TGTGCCAGCCATAAGGGTGCAGAGACCCAGTACTTC,CASHKGAETQYF
TRBJ1-6,-,many,TRBV6-1,TGTGCCAGCAGTGAAGAGGGGGGTTCGAATTCACCCCTCCACTTT,CASSEEGGSNSPLHF
TRBJ2-5,-,-,TRBV6-6,TGTGCCAGCAGTTACCCCCTCCCAGGGGAGGGAGAGACCCAGTACTTC,CASSYPLPGEGETQYF
TRBJ1-5,TRBD1,few,TRBV19,TGTGCCAGTAGTGACCAGACAGGGGTTGGTAATCAGCCCCAGCATTTT,CASSDQTGVGNQPQHF
TRBJ1-2,TRBD1,-,TRBV6-1,TGTGCCAGCACACTAGGGGGCGCCGGCTATGGCTACACCTTC,CASTLGGAGYGYTF
TRBJ2-1,-,-,TRBV5-1,TGCGCCAGCAGCTTCGGACTCTACAATGAGCAGTTCTTC,CASSFGLYNEQFF
TRBJ1-2,-,few,TRBV19,TGTGCCAGTAGTATAGTAGGGCGCCTGGGGCATGGCTACACCTTC,CASSIVGRLGHGYTF
TRBJ1-6,-,-,TRBV5-4,TGTGCCAGCAGCCCGGGACTGCGAAATGGGCCCCTCCACTTT,CASSPGLRNGPLHF
TRBJ1-2,TRBD1,few,TRBV19,TGTGCCAGTCACAAGGACAGGGGCATGAATGGCTACACCTTC,CASHKDRGMNGYTF
TRBJ1-1,-,-,TRBV6-1,TGTGCCAGCAGTGAAGTCAGGGCGAACACTGAAGCTTTCTTT,CASSEVRANTEAFF
TRBJ1-1,-,-,TRBV5-1,TGCGCCAGCAGCTTTGGCCAGGGGAACACTGAAGCTTTCTTT,CASSFGQGNTEAFF
TRBJ2-1,-,few,TRBV30,TGTGCCTGGAGTGTGGACAGTATGAGGAATGAGCAGTTCTTC,CAWSVDSMRNEQFF
TRBJ1-2,-,few,TRBV19,TGTGCCAGTATGAACAGGGTCCCGGCTGGCTACACCTTC,CASMNRVPAGYTF
TRBJ1-2,-,once,TRBV4-1,TGCGCCAGCAGCCAAGTGAGGACATCGCGGGACTATGGCTACACCTTC,CASSQVRTSRDYGYTF
TRBJ1-4,TRBD1,-,TRBV5-1,TGCGCCAGCAGCACTATGACAGGGGGGGCAACTAATGAAAAACTGTTTTTT,CASSTMTGGATNEKLFF
TRBJ1-5,-,few,TRBV10-3,TGTGCCATCAGTCCCCAGGTGAATCAGCCCCAGCATTTT,CAISPQVNQPQHF
TRBJ1-5,-,-,TRBV6-1,TGTGCCAGCGAAGCTGGACAGAGCAATCAGCCCCAGCATTTT,CASEAGQSNQPQHF
TRBJ1-2,TRBD1,-,TRBV5-4,TGTGCCAGCAGAATTGGGACAGCGAGTAACTATGGCTACACCTTC,CASRIGTASNYGYTF
TRBJ2-7,TRBD1,-,TRBV6-6,TGTGCCAGCAGTTCCACCCATAGGACAGGGGAGGGCGAGCAGTACTTC,CASSSTHRTGEGEQYF
TRBJ1-1,-,-,TRBV30,TGTGCCTGGAGTAAAACAACAGGGAACACTGAAGCTTTCTTT,CAWSKTTGNTEAFF
TRBJ2-5,TRBD1,few,TRBV29-1,TGCAGCGTTGTAGGGACAGGGTGGCAAGAGACCCAGTACTTC,CSVVGTGWQETQYF
TRBJ2-5,TRBD1,-,TRBV10-3,TGTGCCATCAGTGAGGGACAGGGGGAAGAGACCCAGTACTTC,CAISEGQGEETQYF
TRBJ2-5,-,many,TRBV2,TGTGCCAGCATCGAAAGGGGTCAAGAGACCCAGTACTTC,CASIERGQETQYF
TRBJ1-1,-,-,TRBV27,TGTGCCAGCAGTTCCGCCGTGGGTGGCATGAACACTGAAGCTTTCTTT,CASSSAVGGMNTEAFF
TRBJ2-7,-,-,TRBV5-6,TGTGCCAGCAGCTTTTTGACCCTTAAAACCTACGAGCAGTACTTC,CASSFLTLKTYEQYF
TRBJ1-1,TRBD1,-,TRBV6-1,TGTGCCAGCAGTGAAGCGGGACAGTTGAACACTGAAGCTTTCTTT,CASSEAGQLNTEAFF